Shown below are 14 T cell receptor beta chains from a single sample sequenced in a study of PD-L1 blockade in urothelial cancer. Libraries were prepared by immunoSEQ multiplex PCR; TCRdb keeps only in-frame clonotypes and omits some of them. The sample includes 60,000 to 75,000 clones, 84% seen only once; the top ten take around a tenth. Time point in this sample: pretreatment peripheral blood. This material consisted of PBMCs, taken around atezolizumab (anti-PD-L1) treatment. All receptors come from a woman aged 70-85 years with urothelial cancer.

CDR3 nucleotide sequence: TGTGCCAGCAGCCCGCCCGGACTAGCCGCTTCTATAACCCAGTACTTC. Protein: CASSPPGLAASITQYF. V gene TRBV11-2 combines with J gene TRBJ2-5; TRBD2 agrees at 8 bases. J was trimmed by 8 bases and V by 5 bases; bases with no gene match: 16. CDR1 and CDR2 (germline): SGHAT, FQNNGV. The CDR3 extends over 16 amino acids. The full variable domain, its missing parts supplied by reference TRBV11-2 and TRBJ2-5, is EAGVAQSPRYKIIEKRQSVAFWCNPISGHATLYWYQQILGQGPKLLIQFQNNGVVDDSQLPKDRFSAERLKGVDSTLKIQPAKLEDSAVYLCASSPPGLAASITQYFGPGTRLLVL.

The chain joins TRBV2 to TRBJ2-1, with 7 bases that match TRBD1. The trim removed 1 base at V and 9 bases at J, leaving 9 bases unmatched. CDR3 length equals 15 residues. Looked up from germline, CDR1 is SNHLY and CDR2 is FYNNEI. CDR3 nucleotides: TGTGCCAGCAGTGAAGACAGGGGAAGGTGGAGTGAGCAGTTCTTC. Amino acid sequence: CASSEDRGRWSEQFF.

The sample holds one count of this clone. The gene calls are TRBV30 and TRBJ1-1; D remains unclear. Germline V CDR1 and CDR2: GTSNPN, SVGIG (reference sequence). Trimming left V 0 bases short and J 3 bases short, with 8 bases between. The CDR3 length is 13 residues. CDR3 coding DNA: TGTGCCTGGAGTGTAAAGAGGGACACTGAAGCTTTCTTT. The encoded protein is CAWSVKRDTEAFF.

The chain uses TRBV5-1 and TRBJ1-6; 12 bases align to TRBD1. The germline V gene has CDR1 SGHRS and CDR2 YFSETQ. The CDR3 is 18 amino acids. The V and J ends lost 2 bases and 6 bases, in that order; junction bases with no gene match: 9. The CDR3 nucleotides are TGCGCCAGCAGCTTTTCCGGGACAGGGGGCCAAAGTAATTCACCCCTCCACTTT. Protein: CASSFSGTGGQSNSPLHF.

With regard to this clone: At one boundary the junction diverges from the germline segment, which might be a read error. The chain links TRBV14 to TRBJ2-7, with D hard to call. In germline, CDR1 is SGHDN, CDR2 FVKESK. The CDR3 extends over 14 amino acids. The CDR3 here is CASSQQISSYEQYF. As DNA, the CDR3 is TGTGCCAGCAGCCAGCAGATTAGCTCCTACGAACAGTACTTC.

The chain carries TRBV10-1 and TRBJ1-4; D uncertain. The CDR3 is 14 amino acids. Trimming removed 3 bases from V and 5 bases from J, with 10 bases in between. The germline CDR1 and CDR2 sequences are WNHNN and SYGVQD (reference sequence). CDR3 sequence reads: CASSEDTANEKLFF. The CDR3 nucleotides read TGCGCCAGCAGTGAAGACACGGCGAATGAAAAACTGTTTTTT.

This chain uses TRBV11-2 with TRBJ1-6, with D maybe TRBD1 (6 bases). The V end was cut by 1 base, the J end by 13 bases, with 14 bases between. Germline V gives CDR1 SGHAT, CDR2 FQNNGV. The CDR3 runs 14 residues. In nucleotides, the CDR3 is TGTGCCAGCAGCTTAGCCCCTACAGGGTCTCCCCTCCACTTT. This sequence encodes CASSLAPTGSPLHF.

In its sample, this clone was seen once. V is TRBV18 and J is TRBJ2-7; a possible D gene is TRBD2 (5 bases). V was trimmed by 0 bases and J by 0 bases, leaving 9 bases between them. Germline CDR1 reads KGHSH; CDR2 reads LQKENI. This CDR3 has 15 residues. CDR3 DNA: TGTGCCAGCTCACCACCGTCGGGGAGCTCCTACGAGCAGTACTTC. The encoded protein is CASSPPSGSSYEQYF.

V is TRBV19 and J is TRBJ2-5; 7 bases match TRBD1. The germline gives CDR1 LNHDA, CDR2 SQIVND (reference sequence). Trimming took 1 base from V and 5 from J; bases not matched to a gene: 7. This CDR3 has 15 amino acids. The CDR3 protein is CASSIAKGTAETQYF. CDR3 coding DNA: TGTGCCAGTAGTATAGCCAAAGGGACAGCCGAGACCCAGTACTTC.

This clone was seen a handful of times. The chain combines TRBV10-2 with TRBJ1-5, with TRBD1 matching 9 bases. Per germline, CDR1 WSHSY and CDR2 SAAADI. This CDR3 is 15 amino acids long. V lost 5 bases to trimming and J lost 7 bases; unmatched junction nucleotides: 9. CDR3 bases: TGCGCCAGCAGTACGGACAGGGGTATCTCCCAGCCCCAGCATTTT. As protein: CASSTDRGISQPQHF.

The chain links TRBV5-1 to TRBJ2-7, with a weak D call TRBD2 (7 bases). The germline CDR1 and CDR2 sequences are SGHRS and YFSETQ. The CDR3 is made up of 13 amino acids. V was shortened by 5 bases and J by 6 bases, with 15 bases between the two germline ends. CDR3 amino acids: CASRQGSGGEQYF. Here the CDR3 DNA reads TGCGCCAGCAGACAGGGTTCGGGAGGCGAGCAGTACTTC. Complete variable domain (other parts from reference TRBV5-1 and TRBJ2-7): KAGVTQTPRYLIKTRGQQVTLSCSPISGHRSVSWYQQTPGQGLQFLFEYFSETQRNKGNFPGRFSGRQFSNSRSEMNVSTLELGDSALYLCASRQGSGGEQYFGPGTRLTVT.

The V call is TRBV5-5, the J call TRBJ2-7; tentatively, D is TRBD2 (5 bases). CDR1 SGHKS and CDR2 YYEKEE come from the germline V gene (reference sequence). Between the trimmed V and J ends, which lost 2 bases and 6 bases, there was a span of 15 bases. CDR3 length: 14 residues. CDR3 sequence: CASSLWEHGSEQYF. For the CDR3, the DNA is TGTGCCAGCAGCTTATGGGAGCATGGGTCCGAGCAGTACTTC.

This clone was detected only once. The V and J genes are TRBV7-9 and TRBJ1-4; no clear D gene. V lost 3 bases, J lost 7 bases, and 18 bases lay in between. CDR1 SEHNR and CDR2 FQNEAQ come from the germline V gene (reference sequence). The length of the CDR3 is 16 residues. CDR3: CASSFNPQRRSEKLFF. CDR3 coding DNA: TGTGCCAGCAGCTTTAATCCTCAGCGGCGGAGTGAAAAACTGTTTTTT. Using reference TRBV7-9 and TRBJ1-4 for the parts outside the CDR3, the full variable domain is DTGVSQNPRHKITKRGQNVTFRCDPISEHNRLYWYRQTLGQGPEFLTYFQNEAQLEKSRLLSDRFSAERPKGSFSTLEIQRTEQGDSAMYLCASSFNPQRRSEKLFFGSGTQLSVL.

The CDR3 nucleotides read TGCGCCAGTCGACAGGGACCCCGAGATACGCAGTATTTT. Protein product: CASRQGPRDTQYF. The chain links TRBV5-1 to TRBJ2-3, with 7 bases that match TRBD1. The V segment lost 8 bases and the J segment 5 bases; nucleotides outside the gene matches: 8. Germline CDR1 and CDR2: SGHRS and YFSETQ. The CDR3 consists of 13 residues.